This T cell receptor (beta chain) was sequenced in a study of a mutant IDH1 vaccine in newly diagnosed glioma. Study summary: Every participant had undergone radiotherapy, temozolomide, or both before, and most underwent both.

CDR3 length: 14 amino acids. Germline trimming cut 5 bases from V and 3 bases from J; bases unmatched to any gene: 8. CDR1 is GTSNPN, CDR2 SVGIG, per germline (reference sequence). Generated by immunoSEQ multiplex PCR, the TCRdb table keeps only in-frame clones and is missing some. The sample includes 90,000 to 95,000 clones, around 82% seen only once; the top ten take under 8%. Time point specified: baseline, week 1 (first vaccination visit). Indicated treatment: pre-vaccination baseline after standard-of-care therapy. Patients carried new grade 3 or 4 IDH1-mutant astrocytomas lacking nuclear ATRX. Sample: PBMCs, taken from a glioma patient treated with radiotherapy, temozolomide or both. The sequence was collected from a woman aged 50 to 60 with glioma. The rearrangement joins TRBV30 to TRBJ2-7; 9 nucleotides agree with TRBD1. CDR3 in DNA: TGTGCCTGGGGCACCGGGACAGGGCGCTACGAGCAGTACTTC. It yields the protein CAWGTGTGRYEQYF.